The rows below give T cell receptor beta chains drawn from one sample of a study of Graves' ophthalmopathy and Graves' hyperthyroidism. TCRdb used MiXCR to reprocess the multiplex PCR reads, holding one entry per CDR3 protein. The sample holds some 1.1 million distinct CDR3 sequences, approximately 35% seen once. Input material: peripheral blood or thyroid tissue (not recorded which). The receptors derive from an adult man with Graves' hyperthyroidism. Both conserved end residues are part of each CDR3. D genes are given only for firm matches. The size field is filled for only some rows; it gives once, few, many or a size class.

D	V	size	J	CDR3	DNA
NA	TRBV10-3	NA	TRBJ2-5	CAISKGETQYF	TGTGCCATCAGTAAGGGAGAGACCCAGTACTTC
TRBD1	TRBV15	NA	TRBJ1-2	CATIRDRVGGYTF	TGTGCCACTATCCGGGACAGGGTTGGTGGCTACACCTTC
NA	TRBV12-3/TRBV12-4	many	TRBJ1-1	CASSLRLHGNTEAFF	TGTGCCAGCAGCCTACGCCTCCACGGGAACACTGAAGCTTTCTTT
TRBD1	TRBV20-1	many	TRBJ1-6	CSANRDRGYSPLHF	TGCAGTGCTAACCGGGACAGGGGATATTCACCCCTCCACTTT
TRBD1	TRBV13	many	TRBJ2-5	CASSEGTVAGETQYF	TGTGCCAGCAGTGAAGGGACAGTTGCAGGGGAGACCCAGTACTTC
NA	TRBV7-8	many	TRBJ1-1	CASSSRPGDQTEAFF	TGTGCCAGCAGCTCGCGCCCAGGGGACCAAACTGAAGCTTTCTTT
NA	TRBV29-1	few	TRBJ2-5	CSLLRGRETQYF	TGCAGCTTACTTCGGGGTAGGGAGACCCAGTACTTC
TRBD2	TRBV12-3/TRBV12-4	few	TRBJ2-5	CASRAGTSALSETQYF	TGTGCCAGCAGGGCCGGGACTAGCGCCCTCTCCGAGACCCAGTACTTC
NA	TRBV7-7	many	TRBJ2-2	CASSLDPSGTTGELFF	TGTGCCAGCAGCTTAGACCCTTCCGGCACAACCGGGGAGCTGTTTTTT
TRBD1	TRBV2	many	TRBJ1-4	CASRDRPSKDRSNEKLFF	TGTGCCAGCAGAGATAGACCGTCAAAGGACAGGAGTAATGAAAAACTGTTTTTT
NA	TRBV9	many	TRBJ1-6	CASSVDSGPYNSPLHF	TGTGCCAGCAGCGTAGACAGCGGTCCCTATAATTCACCCCTCCACTTT
NA	TRBV20-1	NA	TRBJ1-1	CSARTANTEGFF	TGCAGTGCTAGAACCGCGAACACTGAAGGTTTCTTT
NA	TRBV20-1	once	TRBJ2-5	CSARDSRAVTQYF	TGCAGTGCTAGAGATAGCAGGGCAGTGACCCAGTACTTC
NA	TRBV5-6	NA	TRBJ2-2	CASSHQPPQPGTGELFF	TGTGCCAGCAGCCACCAACCTCCCCAACCGGGAACCGGGGAGCTGTTTTTT
TRBD1	TRBV5-1	NA	TRBJ1-6	CASSPRGQNNPPLHF	TGCGCCAGCAGCCCACGGGGACAGAATAATCCACCCCTCCACTTT
NA	TRBV7-2	many	TRBJ1-5	CASSFTRDQPQHF	TGTGCCAGCAGCTTTACGAGGGATCAGCCCCAGCATTTT
NA	TRBV12-3/TRBV12-4	NA	TRBJ2-7	CASSLENRPYEQYF	TGTGCCAGCAGTTTAGAGAACAGGCCCTACGAGCAGTACTTC
TRBD1	TRBV10-3	NA	TRBJ2-6	CAIRRDSSGANVLTF	TGTGCCATCAGACGGGACAGCTCTGGGGCCAACGTCCTGACTTTC
NA	TRBV5-1	few	TRBJ2-5	CASSRGWERSRETQYF	TGCGCCAGCAGCCGGGGGTGGGAGCGGAGTCGGGAGACCCAGTACTTC
TRBD1	TRBV5-1	NA	TRBJ1-4	CASSLGGQGVEKLFF	TGCGCCAGCAGCTTGGGAGGACAGGGAGTTGAAAAACTGTTTTTT
NA	TRBV5-5	NA	TRBJ1-1	CASSLQGPNEAFF	TGTGCCAGCAGCTTACAGGGTCCTAATGAAGCTTTCTTT
NA	TRBV12-3/TRBV12-4	NA	TRBJ1-1	CASSFDTVGRGTEAFF	TGTGCCAGCAGTTTCGACACGGTGGGCCGGGGGACTGAAGCTTTCTTT
NA	TRBV4-1	few	TRBJ1-5	CASSQEQRDQPQHF	TGCGCCAGCAGCCAAGAACAGAGGGATCAGCCCCAGCATTTT
NA	TRBV10-3	many	TRBJ1-2	CAISEQGIYGYTF	TGTGCCATCAGTGAGCAGGGGATCTATGGCTACACCTTC
NA	TRBV15	NA	TRBJ2-3	CATSTRSPDTQYF	TGTGCCACCAGCACAAGGTCCCCAGATACGCAGTATTTT
NA	TRBV7-6	NA	TRBJ2-5	CASSPGVGKVTQYF	TGTGCCAGCAGCCCAGGAGTGGGGAAAGTGACCCAGTACTTC
NA	TRBV29-1	NA	TRBJ2-5	CSRLYRGGGETQYF	TGCAGCCGCCTTTACAGGGGAGGAGGGGAGACCCAGTACTTC
NA	TRBV10-3	NA	TRBJ1-3	CAISERISGLFFGNTIYF	TGTGCCATCAGTGAGCGGATCTCGGGCCTATTCTTTGGAAACACCATATATTTT
NA	TRBV20-1	once	TRBJ2-2	CSALPGNTGELFF	TGCAGTGCTCTCCCGGGGAACACCGGGGAGCTGTTTTTT
TRBD1	TRBV18	few	TRBJ1-2	CASSPMDRVNYGYTF	TGTGCCAGCTCACCTATGGACAGGGTCAACTATGGCTACACCTTC
NA	TRBV2	NA	TRBJ1-2	CASRPRDWEIYGYTF	TGTGCCAGCAGACCGAGGGACTGGGAGATCTATGGCTACACCTTC
NA	TRBV6-5	many	TRBJ1-1	CASSYSPGTTAFF	TGTGCCAGCAGTTACTCGCCCGGGACAACAGCTTTCTTT
NA	TRBV12-3/TRBV12-4	many	TRBJ1-5	CASSLPEGSSNQPQHF	TGTGCCAGCAGTTTGCCGGAGGGATCCAGCAATCAGCCCCAGCATTTT
NA	TRBV4-1	NA	TRBJ1-1	CASSQLTGGEAFF	TGCGCCAGCAGCCAACTTACCGGGGGTGAAGCTTTCTTT
NA	TRBV6-6	few	TRBJ1-5	CASSYTLSNQPQHF	TGTGCCAGCAGTTACACCCTAAGCAATCAGCCCCAGCATTTT
TRBD1	TRBV20-1	NA	TRBJ1-2	CSARSRGNYGYTF	TGCAGTGCTAGGAGCAGGGGGAACTATGGCTACACCTTC
TRBD1	TRBV7-9	many	TRBJ1-4	CASSGRQGPEKLFF	TGTGCCAGCAGCGGGCGACAGGGCCCTGAAAAACTGTTTTTT
NA	TRBV5-8	many	TRBJ1-1	CASRMRLNTEAFF	TGTGCCAGCAGAATGCGGTTGAACACTGAAGCTTTCTTT
TRBD1	TRBV19	few	TRBJ2-7	CASSAQDRGYEQYF	TGTGCCAGTAGTGCCCAGGACAGGGGGTACGAGCAGTACTTC
NA	TRBV7-2	NA	TRBJ1-4	CASSSLGRATNEKLFF	TGTGCCAGCAGCTCCCTCGGGCGGGCAACTAATGAAAAACTGTTTTTT
TRBD1	TRBV12-3/TRBV12-4	NA	TRBJ1-2	CASSRGVGYGYTF	TGTGCCAGCTCCAGGGGGGTCGGCTATGGCTACACCTTC
TRBD1	TRBV29-1	few	TRBJ2-5	CSVAGTGSGETQYF	TGCAGCGTTGCGGGGACAGGGTCCGGAGAGACCCAGTACTTC
NA	TRBV29-1	NA	TRBJ2-5	CRDQSVANQETQYF	TGCAGGGACCAAAGCGTGGCAAACCAAGAGACCCAGTACTTC
NA	TRBV7-9	NA	TRBJ1-1	CASGPMVSDYEAFF	TGTGCCAGCGGCCCCATGGTGTCTGACTATGAAGCTTTCTTT
TRBD1	TRBV29-1	many	TRBJ1-2	CSVEEFQGGTGYGYTF	TGCAGCGTTGAAGAATTCCAGGGGGGGACGGGATATGGCTACACCTTC
NA	TRBV4-3	few	TRBJ1-4	CASSQAGTREKLFF	TGCGCCAGCAGCCAAGCCGGGACCCGTGAAAAACTGTTTTTT
NA	TRBV7-9	many	TRBJ1-4	CASSFSGDLEKLFF	TGTGCCAGCAGCTTCTCAGGGGACCTTGAAAAACTGTTTTTT
NA	TRBV7-9	many	TRBJ1-1	CASWHFGASTEAFF	TGTGCCAGCTGGCACTTCGGGGCGTCCACTGAAGCTTTCTTT
NA	TRBV4-3	NA	TRBJ2-7	CASSQGVRSGSYEQYF	TGCGCCAGCAGCCAAGGGGTCAGGTCCGGGTCCTACGAGCAGTACTTC
TRBD1	TRBV12-3/TRBV12-4	NA	TRBJ1-1	CASTPTGIGTEAFF	TGTGCCAGCACCCCGACAGGGATTGGCACTGAAGCTTTCTTT
NA	TRBV7-2	many	TRBJ1-2	CASSPGPILLGGYTF	TGTGCCAGCAGCCCCGGGCCCATTCTCTTGGGTGGCTACACCTTC
TRBD1	TRBV20-1	NA	TRBJ1-2	CGARARDRDFYGYTF	TGCGGTGCTAGAGCCCGGGACAGGGACTTCTATGGCTACACCTTC
NA	TRBV7-2	NA	TRBJ1-5	CASSHPWDTNQPQHF	TGTGCCAGCAGCCACCCGTGGGACACCAATCAGCCCCAGCATTTT
NA	TRBV6-5	NA	TRBJ1-4	CASSYSGETNEKLFF	TGTGCCAGCAGTTACTCTGGGGAAACTAATGAAAAACTGTTTTTT
NA	TRBV19	many	TRBJ1-1	CASSMLAAEAFF	TGTGCCAGTAGTATGTTGGCAGCTGAAGCTTTCTTT